This T cell receptor beta chain was observed in a study of blood T cells in healthy people across ages (dated by TCRdb to between 2014 and 2016). Some background on the complete study: In model experiments, roughly one uniquely barcoded TCR beta cDNA molecule per two T cells was captured by template switching. To avoid experimental bias, donors of different ages were spread randomly across the sequencing lanes. Donors were grouped into four age groups: young (average approximately 15 years), middle-aged (around 39), aged (over 55) and long-lived (approximately 81). For two donors (one aged 18 to 29 and one aged 80 or older), the study analyzed two additional independent replicas of 1 million unique cDNA reads from the same blood draw. Using deep sequencing normalized with unique cDNA molecular identifiers, the study measured how TCR beta repertoire diversity changes with age. The investigation overall reported the following: Estimates of total diversity based on one million sequenced T cells were regarded as lower bounds and as underestimates. Observed TCR beta diversity per million T cells fell roughly linearly with age, and a significant reduction was already apparent by age around 40. Compared with the aged group, more naive CD4+ T cells, fewer expanded clones and increased TCR diversity were shown by the long-lived group, suggesting age selection. Because donor CMV infection status was unknown, age-related changes in expanded clonotypes were potentially confounded. Conclusive comparison of naive and antigen-experienced compartments was prevented by the profiling of bulk unsorted PBMCs. Observed TCR beta diversity correlated strongly with the percentage of naive T cells measured by flow cytometry.

The roughly 39 donors, aged about 6 to 95 years, were systemically healthy Caucasian individuals from Russia. Each donor gave 8 to 10 milliliters of peripheral blood, drawn into EDTA-treated Vacutainer tubes. PBMCs were isolated by Ficoll-Paque density-gradient centrifugation, with at least 6 million obtained per sample. Total RNA was extracted from PBMCs with Trizol reagent, with at least 6 micrograms obtained per sample. For every donor, flow cytometry on a PBMC aliquot measured the percentage of naive CD45RAhigh/CD27high T cells. Ends trimmed: V by 3 bases, J by 0 bases; bases unmatched to a gene: 2. Including the terminal cysteine and phenylalanine, the CDR3 comprises 15 residues. Here the CDR3 DNA is all that survives: 45 bases in frame from base 1. CDR1 is given as SGHTA and CDR2 as FQGNSA, both from the germline V gene. This clonotype has a handful of counts. It has no known antigen specificity. Per-base quality was not reported, and no clone a single base away is much larger than it.

Libraries were prepared through 5' RACE. Sequencing instrument: Illumina HiSeq 2500. A second PCR of 7 to 11 cycles was run with a J-beta primer mix and a sample-barcoded 5' primer. A unique molecular identifier was introduced onto each TCR beta cDNA molecule by a template-switch 5' adaptor carrying 12 random nucleotides. Each sample yielded at least 2.5 million CDR3-containing paired-end reads. First-strand cDNA was synthesized from all RNA with the Mint cDNA synthesis kit, primed by a TRBC-specific oligonucleotide. Following uracil-DNA glycosylase treatment, all cDNA underwent a first 18-cycle PCR with the universal primers M1SS and BC2_uni_R. On the authors' methods: For normalization, 1 million high-quality reads were randomly selected from each sample, with every read carrying a distinct molecular identifier. Reads with shared molecular identifiers were discarded instead of being binned into consensus sequences. MiTCR, with a Q25 quality threshold and the strictest error-elimination algorithm, was used for CDR3 identification, clonotype clustering and error correction. A nonparametric unseen species model with Euler transformation was used to estimate a lower bound on total TCR beta diversity. TCRdb's own reprocessing of the public reads used fastp at Q25 and MiXCR and kept productive beta chains. Entries that share a CDR3 protein sequence are merged under the most common genes and DNA. Clone size and V and J calls follow TCRdb, not the original study. The table for this sample lists about 680,000 distinct CDR3 sequences; roughly 50% of them were counted only once. The ten largest make up under 35% of the sample.

This sequence uses TRBV7-2 and TRBJ1-3; 7 of the junction bases match TRBD1. The sample consisted of blood. The sequence derives from an older woman in good health. The CDR3 protein is CASSLTGSSGNTIYF. Here is the DNA: TGTGCCAGCAGCTTGACAGGGAGCTCTGGAAACACCATATATTTT.